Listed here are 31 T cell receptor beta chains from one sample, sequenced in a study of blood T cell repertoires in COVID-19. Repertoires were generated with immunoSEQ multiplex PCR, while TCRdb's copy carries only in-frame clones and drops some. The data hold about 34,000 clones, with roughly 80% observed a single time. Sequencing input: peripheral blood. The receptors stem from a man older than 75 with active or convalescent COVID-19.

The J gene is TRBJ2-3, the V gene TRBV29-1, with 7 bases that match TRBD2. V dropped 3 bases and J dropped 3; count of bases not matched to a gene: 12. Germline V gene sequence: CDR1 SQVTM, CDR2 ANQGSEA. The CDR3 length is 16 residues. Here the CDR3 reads CSVDRRRETATDTQYF. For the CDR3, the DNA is TGCAGCGTTGACCGTCGGCGGGAGACGGCGACAGATACGCAGTATTTT.

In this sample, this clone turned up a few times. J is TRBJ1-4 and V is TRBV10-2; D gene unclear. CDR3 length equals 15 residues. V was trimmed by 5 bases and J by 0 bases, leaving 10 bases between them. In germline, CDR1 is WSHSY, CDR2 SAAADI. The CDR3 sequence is CASSRRRATNEKLFF. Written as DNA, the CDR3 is TGCGCCAGCAGTCGAAGACGGGCAACTAATGAAAAACTGTTTTTT.

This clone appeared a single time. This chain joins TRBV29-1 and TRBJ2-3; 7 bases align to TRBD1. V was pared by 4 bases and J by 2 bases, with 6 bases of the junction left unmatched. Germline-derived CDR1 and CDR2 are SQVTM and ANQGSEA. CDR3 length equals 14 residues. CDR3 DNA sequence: TGCAGCGTTGCCGGGACAGACTACACAGATACGCAGTATTTT. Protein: CSVAGTDYTDTQYF.

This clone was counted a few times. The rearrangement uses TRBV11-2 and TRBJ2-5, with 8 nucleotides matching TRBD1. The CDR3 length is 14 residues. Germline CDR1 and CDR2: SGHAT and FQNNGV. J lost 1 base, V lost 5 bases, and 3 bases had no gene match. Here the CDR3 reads CASSPGQGQETQYF. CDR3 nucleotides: TGTGCCAGCAGCCCTGGACAGGGCCAAGAGACCCAGTACTTC.

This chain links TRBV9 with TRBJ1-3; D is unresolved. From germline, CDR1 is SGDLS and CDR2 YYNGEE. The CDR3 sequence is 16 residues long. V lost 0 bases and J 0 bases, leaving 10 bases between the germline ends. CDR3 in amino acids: CASSVGTVSSGNTIYF. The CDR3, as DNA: TGTGCCAGCAGCGTAGGCACGGTAAGCTCTGGAAACACCATATATTTT.

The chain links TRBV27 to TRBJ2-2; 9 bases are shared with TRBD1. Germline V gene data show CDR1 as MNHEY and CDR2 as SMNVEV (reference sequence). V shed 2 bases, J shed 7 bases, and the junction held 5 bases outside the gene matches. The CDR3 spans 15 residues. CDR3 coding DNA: TGTGCCAGCAGTTTAACAGGGGGCGCAGGCGGGGAGCTGTTTTTT. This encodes CASSLTGGAGGELFF.

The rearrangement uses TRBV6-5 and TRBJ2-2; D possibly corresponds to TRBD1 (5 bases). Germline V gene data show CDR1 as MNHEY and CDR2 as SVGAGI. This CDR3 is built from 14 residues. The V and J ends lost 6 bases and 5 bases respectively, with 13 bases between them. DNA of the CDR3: TGTGCCAGCAGACGTCAAAGGGGAACCGGGGAGCTGTTTTTT. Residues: CASRRQRGTGELFF.

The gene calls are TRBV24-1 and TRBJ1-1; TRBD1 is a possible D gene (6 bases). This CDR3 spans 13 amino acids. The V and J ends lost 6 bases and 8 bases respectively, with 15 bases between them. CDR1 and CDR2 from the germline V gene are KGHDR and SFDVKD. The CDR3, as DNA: TGTGCCACCAGTCAGGCCCGGGACAACGAAGCTTTCTTT. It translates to CATSQARDNEAFF.

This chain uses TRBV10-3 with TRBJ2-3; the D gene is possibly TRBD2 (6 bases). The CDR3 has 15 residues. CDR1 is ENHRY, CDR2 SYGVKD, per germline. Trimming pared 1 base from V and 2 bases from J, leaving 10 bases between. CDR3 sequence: CAISELLASTDTQYF. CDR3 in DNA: TGTGCCATCAGTGAGTTACTAGCCTCCACAGATACGCAGTATTTT.

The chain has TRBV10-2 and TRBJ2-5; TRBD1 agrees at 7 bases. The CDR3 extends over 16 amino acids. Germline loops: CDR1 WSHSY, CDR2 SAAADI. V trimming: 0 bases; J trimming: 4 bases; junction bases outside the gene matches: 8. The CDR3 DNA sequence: TGCGCCAGCAGTGAGTCGCAAGCCGGGACAGTAGAGACCCAGTACTTC. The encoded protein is CASSESQAGTVETQYF.

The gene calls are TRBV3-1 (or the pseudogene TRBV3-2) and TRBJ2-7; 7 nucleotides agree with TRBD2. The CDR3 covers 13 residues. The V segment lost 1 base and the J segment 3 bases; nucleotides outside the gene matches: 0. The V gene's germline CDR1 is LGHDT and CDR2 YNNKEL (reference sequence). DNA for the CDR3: TGTGCCAGCAGCCAAGGGACTAGCTACGAGCAGTACTTC. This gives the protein CASSQGTSYEQYF.

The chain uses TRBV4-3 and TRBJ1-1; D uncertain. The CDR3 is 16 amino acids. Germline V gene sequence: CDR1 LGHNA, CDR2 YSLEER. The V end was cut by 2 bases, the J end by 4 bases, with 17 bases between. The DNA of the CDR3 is TGCGCCAGCAGCCAAATAAATAGACGGGGTGTCACTGAAGCTTTCTTT. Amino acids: CASSQINRRGVTEAFF.

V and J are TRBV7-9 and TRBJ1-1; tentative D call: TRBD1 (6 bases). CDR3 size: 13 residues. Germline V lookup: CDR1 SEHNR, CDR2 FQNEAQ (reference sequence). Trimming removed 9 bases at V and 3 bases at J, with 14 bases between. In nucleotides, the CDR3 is TGTGCCAGTACGGACAGAAGTTACACTGAAGCTTTCTTT. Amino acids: CASTDRSYTEAFF.

CDR3 bases: TGTGCCAGCAGTCCCCATTTAGCGGGAGCCTCAGATACGCAGTATTTT. It specifies CASSPHLAGASDTQYF. This chain joins TRBV7-2 and TRBJ2-3; 9 positions match TRBD2. Losses at the gene ends were 6 bases for V and 4 bases for J; bases not matched to a gene: 11. CDR1 is SGHTA and CDR2 is FQGNSA in the germline V gene. This CDR3 comprises 16 residues.

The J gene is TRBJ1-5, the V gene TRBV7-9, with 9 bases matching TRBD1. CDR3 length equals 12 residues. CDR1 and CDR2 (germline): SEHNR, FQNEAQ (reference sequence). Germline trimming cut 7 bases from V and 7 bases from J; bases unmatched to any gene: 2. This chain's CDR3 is CASTGQGQPQHF. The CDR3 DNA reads TGTGCCAGCACTGGACAGGGGCAGCCCCAGCATTTT.

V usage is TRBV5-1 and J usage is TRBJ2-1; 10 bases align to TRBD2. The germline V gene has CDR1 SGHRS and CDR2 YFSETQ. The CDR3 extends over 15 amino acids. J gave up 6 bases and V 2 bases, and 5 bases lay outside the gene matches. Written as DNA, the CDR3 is TGCGCCAGCAGCTTTAGCGGGAGGATGGGCAATGAGCAGTTCTTC. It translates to CASSFSGRMGNEQFF.

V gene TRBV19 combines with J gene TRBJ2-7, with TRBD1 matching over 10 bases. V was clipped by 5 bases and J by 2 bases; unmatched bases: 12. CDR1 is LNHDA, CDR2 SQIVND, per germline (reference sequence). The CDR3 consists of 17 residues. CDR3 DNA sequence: TGTGCCAGTAGTGGTTGGTCTTTGGGGACAGGGGCCTACGAGCAGTACTTC. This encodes CASSGWSLGTGAYEQYF.

CDR3 amino acids: CASRQRQGAWGPQHF. CDR3 nucleotide sequence: TGTGCCAGCAGACAAAGACAGGGGGCGTGGGGGCCCCAGCATTTT. This chain joins TRBV28 and TRBJ1-5, with 10 bases lining up with TRBD1. The J segment lost 9 bases and the V segment lost 6 bases, leaving 11 bases of the junction unmatched. CDR3 length: 15 residues. Germline CDR1 is MDHEN and CDR2 is SYDVKM.

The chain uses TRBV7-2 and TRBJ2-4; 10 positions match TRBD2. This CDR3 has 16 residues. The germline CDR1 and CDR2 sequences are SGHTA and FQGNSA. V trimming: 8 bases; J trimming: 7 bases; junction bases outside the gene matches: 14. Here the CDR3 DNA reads TGTGCCAGCTCAGGGGGAGCGGGAGGGATATGGAACATTCAGTACTTC. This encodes CASSGGAGGIWNIQYF.

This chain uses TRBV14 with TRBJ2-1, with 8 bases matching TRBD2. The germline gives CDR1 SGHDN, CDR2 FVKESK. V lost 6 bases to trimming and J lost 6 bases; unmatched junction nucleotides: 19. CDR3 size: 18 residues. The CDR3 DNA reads TGTGCCAGCAGTTACCTCCGTAAAGGAAGCGGGAGTAGCAATGAGCAGTTCTTC. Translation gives CASSYLRKGSGSSNEQFF.

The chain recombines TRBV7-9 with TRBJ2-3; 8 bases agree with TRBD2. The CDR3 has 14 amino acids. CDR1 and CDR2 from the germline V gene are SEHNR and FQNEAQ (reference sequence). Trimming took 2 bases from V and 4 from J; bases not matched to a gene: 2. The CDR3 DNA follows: TGTGCCAGCAGCTTAAGCGGGAGTTCAGATACGCAGTATTTT. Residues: CASSLSGSSDTQYF.

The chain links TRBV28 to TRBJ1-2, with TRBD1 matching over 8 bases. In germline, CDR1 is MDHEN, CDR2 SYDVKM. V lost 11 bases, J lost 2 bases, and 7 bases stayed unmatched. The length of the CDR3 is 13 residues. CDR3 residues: CASDRTGNYGYTF. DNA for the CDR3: TGTGCCTCGGACCGGACAGGGAACTATGGCTACACCTTC.

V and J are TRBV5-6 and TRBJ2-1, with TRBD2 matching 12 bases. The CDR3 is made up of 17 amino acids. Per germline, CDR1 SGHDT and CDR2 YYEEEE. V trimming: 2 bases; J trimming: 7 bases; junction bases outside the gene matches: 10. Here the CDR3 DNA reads TGTGCCAGCAGCTTAGGACTAGCGGGACCTCGGGGAAATGAGCAGTTCTTC. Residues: CASSLGLAGPRGNEQFF.

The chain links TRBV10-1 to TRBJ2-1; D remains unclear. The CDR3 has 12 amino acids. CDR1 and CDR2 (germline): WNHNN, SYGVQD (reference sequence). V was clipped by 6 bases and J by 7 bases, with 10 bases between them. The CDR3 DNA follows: TGCGCCAGCAGCTTGACTTCAAATGAGCAGTTCTTC. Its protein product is CASSLTSNEQFF.

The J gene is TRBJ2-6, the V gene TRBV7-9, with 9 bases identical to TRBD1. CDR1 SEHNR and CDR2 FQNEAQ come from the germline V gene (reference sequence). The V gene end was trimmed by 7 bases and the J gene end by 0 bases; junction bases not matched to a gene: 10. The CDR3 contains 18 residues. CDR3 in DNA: TGTGCCAGCACAAGACAGGGGGGACTTAGCTCTGGGGCCAACGTCCTGACTTTC. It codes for CASTRQGGLSSGANVLTF.

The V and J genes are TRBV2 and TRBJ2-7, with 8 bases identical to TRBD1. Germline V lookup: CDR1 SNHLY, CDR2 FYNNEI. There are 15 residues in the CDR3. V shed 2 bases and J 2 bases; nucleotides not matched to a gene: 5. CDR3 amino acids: CASSEYTGGTYEQYF. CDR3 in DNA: TGTGCCAGCAGTGAATATACAGGGGGGACCTACGAGCAGTACTTC.

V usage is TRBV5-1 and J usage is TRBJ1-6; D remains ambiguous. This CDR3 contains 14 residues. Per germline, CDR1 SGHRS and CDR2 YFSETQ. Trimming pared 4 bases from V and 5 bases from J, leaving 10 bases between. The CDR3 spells CASSLRPHNSPLHF. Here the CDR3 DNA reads TGCGCCAGCAGCCTCAGGCCCCATAATTCACCCCTCCACTTT.

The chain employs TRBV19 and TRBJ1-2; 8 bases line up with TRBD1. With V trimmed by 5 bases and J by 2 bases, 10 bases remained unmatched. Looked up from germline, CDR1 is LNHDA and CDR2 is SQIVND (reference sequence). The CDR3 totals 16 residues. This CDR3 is CASSLSPAGGNYGYTF. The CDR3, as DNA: TGTGCCAGTAGTTTATCCCCGGCAGGGGGCAACTATGGCTACACCTTC.

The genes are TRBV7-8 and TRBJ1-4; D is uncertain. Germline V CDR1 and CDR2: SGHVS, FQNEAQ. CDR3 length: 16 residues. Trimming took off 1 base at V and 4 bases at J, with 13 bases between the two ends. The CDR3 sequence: CASSLVLSGINEKLFF. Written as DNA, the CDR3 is TGTGCCAGCAGCTTAGTTCTGTCCGGGATTAATGAAAAACTGTTTTTT.

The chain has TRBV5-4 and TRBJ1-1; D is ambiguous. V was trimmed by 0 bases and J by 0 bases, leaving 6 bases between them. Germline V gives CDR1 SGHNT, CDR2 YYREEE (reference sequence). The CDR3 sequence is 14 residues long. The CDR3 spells CASSLDRLNTEAFF. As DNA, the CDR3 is TGTGCCAGCAGCTTGGACAGATTGAACACTGAAGCTTTCTTT.

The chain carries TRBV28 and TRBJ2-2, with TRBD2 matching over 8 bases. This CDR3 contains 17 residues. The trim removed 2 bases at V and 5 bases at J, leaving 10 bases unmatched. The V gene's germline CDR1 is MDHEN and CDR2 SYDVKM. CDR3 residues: CASSLVDGRARTGELFF. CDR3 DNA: TGTGCCAGCAGTTTAGTCGACGGGAGGGCCCGGACCGGGGAGCTGTTTTTT.